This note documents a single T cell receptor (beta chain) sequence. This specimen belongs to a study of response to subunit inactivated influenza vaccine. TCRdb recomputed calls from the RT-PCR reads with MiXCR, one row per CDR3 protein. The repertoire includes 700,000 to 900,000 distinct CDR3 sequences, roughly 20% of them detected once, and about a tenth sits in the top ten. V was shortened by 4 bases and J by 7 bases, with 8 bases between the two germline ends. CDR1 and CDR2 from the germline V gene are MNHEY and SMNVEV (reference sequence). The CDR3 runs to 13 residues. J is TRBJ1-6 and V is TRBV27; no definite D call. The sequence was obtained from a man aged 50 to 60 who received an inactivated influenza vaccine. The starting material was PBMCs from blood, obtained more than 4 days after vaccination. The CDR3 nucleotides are TGTGCCAGCAGTTGGTACGCAAATTCACCCCTCCACTTT. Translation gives CASSWYANSPLHF.